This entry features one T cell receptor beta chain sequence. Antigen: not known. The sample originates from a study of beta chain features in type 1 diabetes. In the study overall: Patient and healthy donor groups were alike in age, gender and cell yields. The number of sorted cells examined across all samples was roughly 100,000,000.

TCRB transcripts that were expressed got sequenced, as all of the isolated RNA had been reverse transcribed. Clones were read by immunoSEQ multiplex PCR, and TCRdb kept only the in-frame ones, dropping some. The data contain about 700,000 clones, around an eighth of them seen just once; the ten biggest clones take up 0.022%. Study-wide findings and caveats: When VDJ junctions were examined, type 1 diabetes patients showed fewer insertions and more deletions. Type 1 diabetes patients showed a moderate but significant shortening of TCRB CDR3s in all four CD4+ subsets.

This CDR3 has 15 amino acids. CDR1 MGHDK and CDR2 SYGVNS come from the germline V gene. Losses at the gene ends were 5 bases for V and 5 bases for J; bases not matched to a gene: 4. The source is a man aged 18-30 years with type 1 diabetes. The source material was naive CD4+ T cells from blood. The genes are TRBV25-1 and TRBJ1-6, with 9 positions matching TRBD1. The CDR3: CASSRGTGNNSPLHF. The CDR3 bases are TGTGCCAGCAGTAGAGGGACAGGGAATAATTCACCCCTCCACTTT. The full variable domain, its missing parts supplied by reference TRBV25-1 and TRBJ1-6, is EADIYQTPRYLVIGTGKKITLECSQTMGHDKMYWYQQDPGMELHLIHYSYGVNSTEKGDLSSESTVSRIRTEHFPLTLESARPSHTSQYLCASSRGTGNNSPLHFGNGTRLTVT.